The next 7 T cell receptor beta chains were all read from a single sample in a study. TCRdb reprocessed the reads with MiXCR, giving one entry per CDR3 protein. Here the sample spans roughly 700 distinct CDR3 sequences, approximately 7.5% being singletons. Sequencing input: CD4+ T cells from synovial fluid. These receptors all stem from a human donor with rheumatoid arthritis.

This clonotype is labeled as large (0.1 to 1%). The genes are TRBV7-9 and TRBJ1-4, with 7 bases that match TRBD1. The CDR3 runs to 14 residues. Germline assignment: CDR1 SEHNR and CDR2 FQNEAQ (reference sequence). Losses at the gene ends were 0 bases for V and 5 bases for J; bases not matched to a gene: 0. CDR3 nucleotide sequence: TGTGCCAGCAGCTTAGCGGGACAGAATGAAAAACTGTTTTTT. Residues: CASSLAGQNEKLFF.

By frequency in the sample, this clonotype is medium-sized. The rearrangement uses TRBV19 and TRBJ1-2, with 8 bases matching TRBD1. With 3 bases clipped from V and 8 bases from J, the junction kept 11 bases outside the gene matches. Germline V CDR1 and CDR2: LNHDA, SQIVND (reference sequence). This CDR3 comprises 15 residues. The CDR3 loop reads CASSMIAGRGQGYTF. Here the CDR3 DNA reads TGTGCCAGTAGTATGATCGCGGGCAGGGGGCAAGGCTACACCTTC.

This clonotype is classed as medium-sized. The rearrangement uses TRBV15 and TRBJ1-1; 8 bases line up with TRBD1. CDR3 size: 15 residues. Germline trimming cut 0 bases from V and 1 base from J; bases unmatched to any gene: 1. The germline V gene encodes CDR1 LNHNV and CDR2 YYDKDF (reference sequence). The CDR3 sequence: CATSREGQGNTEAFF. Here the CDR3 DNA reads TGTGCCACCAGCAGAGAAGGACAGGGGAACACTGAAGCTTTCTTT.

Concerning this clonotype itself: A read error may explain this, as a much larger clone is one base away. The chain recombines TRBV5-1 with TRBJ2-7; D is possibly TRBD1 (5 bases). CDR3 size: 13 residues. V was shortened by 6 bases and J by 2 bases, with 12 bases between the two germline ends. In germline, CDR1 is SGHRS, CDR2 YFSETQ. The CDR3 DNA sequence: TGCGCCAGCACGCAGGACATCCCCTACGAGCAGTACTTC. It specifies CASTQDIPYEQYF.

This clonotype counts as hyperexpanded. The chain links TRBV3-1 to TRBJ1-1, with D unclear. V was trimmed by 4 bases and J by 1 base, leaving 13 bases between them. The V gene's germline CDR1 is LGHDT and CDR2 YNNKEL (reference sequence). The CDR3 extends over 15 amino acids. CDR3 DNA: TGTGCCAGCAGCCTTCACCTCATCAAGAACACTGAAGCTTTCTTT. Amino acid sequence: CASSLHLIKNTEAFF.

This clonotype rates as medium-sized. The gene calls are TRBV10-1 and TRBJ2-7; the match to TRBD2 covers 9 bases. Germline lookup yields CDR1 WNHNN and CDR2 SYGVQD (reference sequence). The CDR3 loop spans 13 amino acids. The trim removed 5 bases at V and 5 bases at J, leaving 4 bases unmatched. The chain's CDR3 is CASSPSGRHEQYF. The DNA of the CDR3 is TGCGCCAGCAGTCCGAGCGGGAGGCACGAGCAGTACTTC.

This clonotype qualifies as large. This chain joins TRBV20-1 and TRBJ2-1; D possibly uses TRBD1 or TRBD2 (5 bases each). CDR3 length: 13 amino acids. V was shortened by 8 bases and J by 6 bases, with 17 bases between the two germline ends. CDR1 is DFQATT, CDR2 SNEGSKA, per germline (reference sequence). The CDR3 DNA sequence: TGCAGTTCTCCGGGGCTAGCTGGCAATGAGCAGTTCTTC. Translation: CSSPGLAGNEQFF.